These 8 T cell receptor beta chains originate from one sample sequenced in a study of PD-L1 blockade in urothelial cancer. Using immunoSEQ multiplex PCR, the repertoire was profiled, and TCRdb retains in-frame clones only, with some absent. Of some 120,000 clones listed, roughly 91% are singletons. Time point given: peripheral blood 6 weeks after treatment start. Sequenced here: PBMCs, sampled around atezolizumab (anti-PD-L1) treatment. These receptors were collected from a man between 60 and 70 years old with urothelial cancer.

This clone came up a few times. The J gene is TRBJ1-1, the V gene TRBV10-1; D gene unclear. V shed 0 bases and J shed 0 bases, with 8 bases lying between them. Germline CDR1 is WNHNN and CDR2 is SYGVQD (reference sequence). The CDR3 consists of 15 residues. The CDR3 is CASSESGRMNTEAFF. As DNA, the CDR3 is TGCGCCAGCAGTGAGTCGGGCAGGATGAACACTGAAGCTTTCTTT.

The chain links TRBV5-1 to TRBJ2-2; 7 bases line up with TRBD2. The CDR3 spans 15 residues. Germline trimming cut 2 bases from V and 0 bases from J; bases unmatched to any gene: 1. CDR1 SGHRS and CDR2 YFSETQ come from the germline V gene. The CDR3: CASSFLAANTGELFF. CDR3 coding DNA: TGCGCCAGCAGCTTTCTAGCGGCGAACACCGGGGAGCTGTTTTTT.

The chain has TRBV27 and TRBJ1-5, with D maybe TRBD1 (5 bases). CDR3 length: 15 amino acids. Per the germline V gene, CDR1 is MNHEY and CDR2 is SMNVEV (reference sequence). Between the trimmed V and J ends, which lost 5 bases and 1 base, there was a span of 12 bases. The DNA of the CDR3 is TGTGCCAGCAGTCCTTGGGGGGGGAGCAATCAGCCCCAGCATTTT. Its translation is CASSPWGGSNQPQHF.

CDR3 nucleotide sequence: TGCGCCAGCAACCCCGGAGGGGAGACCCAGTACTTC. Translation: CASNPGGETQYF. V gene TRBV5-1 combines with J gene TRBJ2-5, with D maybe TRBD2 (6 bases). The CDR3 length is 12 residues. Germline lookup yields CDR1 SGHRS and CDR2 YFSETQ. V shed 6 bases and J shed 5 bases, with 11 bases lying between them.

The CDR3 DNA follows: TGTGCCAGCAGCAAGGGACAGGGGGCTCAAGAGACCCAGTACTTC. This gives the protein CASSKGQGAQETQYF. The rearrangement uses TRBV9 and TRBJ2-5; 12 bases are shared with TRBD1. J gave up 2 bases and V 4 bases, and 3 bases lay outside the gene matches. The CDR3 runs to 15 residues. Germline CDR1 reads SGDLS; CDR2 reads YYNGEE. The whole variable domain, filled in from reference TRBV9 and TRBJ2-5, reads DSGVTQTPKHLITATGQRVTLRCSPRSGDLSVYWYQQSLDQGLQFLIQYYNGEERAKGNILERFSAQQFPDLHSELNLSSLELGDSALYFCASSKGQGAQETQYFGPGTRLLVL.

In its sample, this clone was seen once. This chain joins TRBV28 and TRBJ2-7; TRBD1 matches 7 bases. This CDR3 has 14 residues. Per germline, CDR1 MDHEN and CDR2 SYDVKM. The trim removed 8 bases at V and 2 bases at J, leaving 9 bases unmatched. Here the CDR3 DNA reads TGTGCCAGCTACGGGACAGATCAACCCTACGAGCAGTACTTC. Translated, it gives CASYGTDQPYEQYF.

The chain combines TRBV6-5 with TRBJ2-1; 9 bases agree with TRBD1. Per the germline V gene, CDR1 is MNHEY and CDR2 is SVGAGI. With 8 bases clipped from V and 6 bases from J, the junction kept 11 bases outside the gene matches. The CDR3 runs to 15 residues. In nucleotides, the CDR3 is TGTGCCAGCGGCCGGACAGGGGTCTTGAGCAATGAGCAGTTCTTC. Its protein product is CASGRTGVLSNEQFF.

The V call is TRBV5-1, the J call TRBJ2-7; D may be TRBD2 (6 bases). The CDR3 contains 13 residues. Per germline, CDR1 SGHRS and CDR2 YFSETQ. Trimming stripped 5 bases from V and 5 bases from J, with 14 bases between. CDR3 DNA: TGCGCCAGCAGAGCGGAGGGGTTCGACGAGCAGTACTTC. This gives the protein CASRAEGFDEQYF.